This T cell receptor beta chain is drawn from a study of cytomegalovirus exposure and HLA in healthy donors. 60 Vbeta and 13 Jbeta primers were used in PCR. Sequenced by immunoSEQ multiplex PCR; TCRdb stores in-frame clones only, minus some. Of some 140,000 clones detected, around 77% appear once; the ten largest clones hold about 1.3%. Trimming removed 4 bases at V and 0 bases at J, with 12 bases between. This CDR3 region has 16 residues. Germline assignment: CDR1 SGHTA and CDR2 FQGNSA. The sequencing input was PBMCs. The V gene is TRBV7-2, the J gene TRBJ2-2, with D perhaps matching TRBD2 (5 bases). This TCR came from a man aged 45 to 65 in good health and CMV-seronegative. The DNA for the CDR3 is TGTGCCAGCAGCTGGGTTAGCGCCGCGAACACCGGGGAGCTGTTTTTT. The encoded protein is CASSWVSAANTGELFF.